Listed here are 3 T cell receptor beta chains from one sample, sequenced in a study of blood T cells in healthy people across ages. Primed by a sample-barcoded 5' primer and a J-beta primer mix, a second PCR proceeded for roughly 7 to 12 cycles. In TCRdb, the 5' RACE reads were re-called with MiXCR into one record per CDR3 protein. This table holds about 1.6 million distinct CDR3 sequences, about 31% found once. Sequencing was done on a sample of blood. The source is a woman aged 25 to 39 in good health.

In regard to this clonotype: This clone may be a read error of a much larger clone one base away. The rearrangement uses TRBV12-3 or TRBV12-4 and TRBJ1-5; a weak D match, TRBD1 (5 bases). The CDR3 spans 16 residues. The V gene lost 8 bases and the J gene lost 3 bases, with 20 bases spanning the gap. In DNA form, the CDR3 reads TGTGCCAGCGGTCCCGGCGGGGGGGTTTACAATCAGCCCCAGCATTTT. Protein: CASGPGGGVYNQPQHF.

About this clonotype: This may be a read error: a much more frequent sequence differs by one nucleotide. CDR3 amino acids: CAISTSESTDTQYF. The CDR3, as DNA: TGTGCCATCTCCACTAGCGAAAGCACAGATACGCAGTATTTT. The chain combines TRBV10-3 with TRBJ2-3, with 7 positions matching TRBD2. The V and J ends lost 8 bases and 0 bases, in that order; junction bases with no gene match: 5. CDR3 length: 14 residues. Germline V gene lookup returns CDR1 ENHRY and CDR2 SYGVKD.

This clonotype occurred a few times. The chain carries TRBV4-1 and TRBJ1-2; D gene ambiguous. The CDR3 totals 15 residues. Per the germline V gene, CDR1 is MGHRA and CDR2 is YSYEKL. Trimming removed 3 bases at V and 2 bases at J, with 13 bases between. This CDR3 is CASSHSREGNYGYTF. CDR3 DNA: TGCGCCAGCAGCCATAGTAGGGAAGGAAACTATGGCTACACCTTC.